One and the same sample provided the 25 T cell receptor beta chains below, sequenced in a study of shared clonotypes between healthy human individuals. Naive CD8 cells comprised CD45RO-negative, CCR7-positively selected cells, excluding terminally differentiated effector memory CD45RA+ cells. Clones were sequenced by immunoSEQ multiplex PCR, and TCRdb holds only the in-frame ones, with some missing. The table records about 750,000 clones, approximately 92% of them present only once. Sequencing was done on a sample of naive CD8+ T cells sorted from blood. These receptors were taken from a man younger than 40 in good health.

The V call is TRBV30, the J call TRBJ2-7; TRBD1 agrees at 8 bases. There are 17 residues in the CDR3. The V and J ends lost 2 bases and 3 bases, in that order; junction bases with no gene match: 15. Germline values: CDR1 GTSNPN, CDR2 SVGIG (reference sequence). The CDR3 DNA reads TGTGCCTGGAGTCCTATAATACTCCGGGACAGGAACTACGAGCAGTACTTC. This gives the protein CAWSPIILRDRNYEQYF.

The CDR3, as DNA: TGTGCCAGTATGGGGACTAGCGGGCCGTCCTACGAGCAGTACTTC. Translating it yields CASMGTSGPSYEQYF. The J gene is TRBJ2-7, the V gene TRBV19; 12 bases agree with TRBD2. The CDR3 is 15 amino acids. J was trimmed by 1 base and V by 7 bases; bases with no gene match: 5. Germline loops: CDR1 LNHDA, CDR2 SQIVND (reference sequence).

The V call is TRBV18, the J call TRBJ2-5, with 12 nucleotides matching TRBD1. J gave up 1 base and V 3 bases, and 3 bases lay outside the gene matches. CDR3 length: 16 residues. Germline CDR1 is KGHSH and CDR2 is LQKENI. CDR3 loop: CASSPGTGGFQETQYF. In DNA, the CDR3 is TGTGCCAGCTCACCCGGGACAGGGGGCTTCCAAGAGACCCAGTACTTC.

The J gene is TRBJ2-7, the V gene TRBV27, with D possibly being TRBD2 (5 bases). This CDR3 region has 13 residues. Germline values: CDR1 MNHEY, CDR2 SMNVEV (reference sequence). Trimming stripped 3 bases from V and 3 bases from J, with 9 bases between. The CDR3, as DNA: TGTGCCAGCAGTTTCACTAGAAACTACGAGCAGTACTTC. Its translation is CASSFTRNYEQYF.

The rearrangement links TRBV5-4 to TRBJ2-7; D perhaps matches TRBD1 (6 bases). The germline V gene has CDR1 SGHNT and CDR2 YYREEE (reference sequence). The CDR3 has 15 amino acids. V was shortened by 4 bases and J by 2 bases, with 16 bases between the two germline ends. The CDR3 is CASSDGTFITYEQYF. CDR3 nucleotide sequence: TGTGCCAGCAGCGACGGGACATTTATTACCTACGAGCAGTACTTC.

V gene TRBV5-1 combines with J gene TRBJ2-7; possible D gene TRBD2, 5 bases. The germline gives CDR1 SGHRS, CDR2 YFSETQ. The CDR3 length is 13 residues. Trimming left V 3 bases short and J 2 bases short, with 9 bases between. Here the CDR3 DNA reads TGCGCCAGCAGCTGGAGGCAGGCCTACGAGCAGTACTTC. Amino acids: CASSWRQAYEQYF.

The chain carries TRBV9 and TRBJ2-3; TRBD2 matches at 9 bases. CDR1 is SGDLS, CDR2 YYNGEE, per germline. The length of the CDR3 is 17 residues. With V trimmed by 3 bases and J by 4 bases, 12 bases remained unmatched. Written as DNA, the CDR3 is TGTGCCAGCAGCGGTGGACGTAGCGGGAGATTCGCAGATACGCAGTATTTT. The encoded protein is CASSGGRSGRFADTQYF.

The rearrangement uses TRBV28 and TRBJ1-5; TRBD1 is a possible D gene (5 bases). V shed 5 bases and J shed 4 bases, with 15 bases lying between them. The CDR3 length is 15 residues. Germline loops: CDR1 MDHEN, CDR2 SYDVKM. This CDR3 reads CASSKGPSLNQPQHF. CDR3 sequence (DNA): TGTGCCAGCAGTAAGGGGCCTTCTTTAAATCAGCCCCAGCATTTT. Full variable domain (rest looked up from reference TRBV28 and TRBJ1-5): DVKVTQSSRYLVKRTGEKVFLECVQDMDHENMFWYRQDPGLGLRLIYFSYDVKMKEKGDIPEGYSVSREKKERFSLILESASTNQTSMYLCASSKGPSLNQPQHFGDGTRLSIL.

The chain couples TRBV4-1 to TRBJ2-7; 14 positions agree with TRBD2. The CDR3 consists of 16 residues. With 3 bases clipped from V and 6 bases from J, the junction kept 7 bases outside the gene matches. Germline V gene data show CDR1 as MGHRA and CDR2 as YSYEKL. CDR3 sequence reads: CASSHPGTSGSPEQYF. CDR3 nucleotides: TGCGCCAGCAGCCATCCCGGGACTAGCGGGAGTCCCGAGCAGTACTTC.

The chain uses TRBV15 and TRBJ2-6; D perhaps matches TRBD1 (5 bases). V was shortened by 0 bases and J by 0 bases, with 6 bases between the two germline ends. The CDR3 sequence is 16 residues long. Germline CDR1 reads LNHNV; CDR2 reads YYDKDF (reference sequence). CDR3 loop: CATSRDGASGANVLTF. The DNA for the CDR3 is TGTGCCACCAGCAGAGATGGGGCCTCTGGGGCCAACGTCCTGACTTTC.

For the CDR3, the DNA is TGTGCCAGCAGTACCGGGTGGCGGGAGGCAGATACGCAGTATTTT. Translation gives CASSTGWREADTQYF. V usage is TRBV6-6 and J usage is TRBJ2-3; TRBD2 aligns across 8 bases. The V segment lost 5 bases and the J segment 4 bases; nucleotides outside the gene matches: 8. The CDR3 covers 15 residues. CDR1 MNHNY and CDR2 SVGAGI come from the germline V gene (reference sequence).

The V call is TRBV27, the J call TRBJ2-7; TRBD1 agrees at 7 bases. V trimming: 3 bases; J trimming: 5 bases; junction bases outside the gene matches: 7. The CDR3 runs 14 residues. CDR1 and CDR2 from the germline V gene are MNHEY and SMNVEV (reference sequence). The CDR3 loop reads CASSFDRALHEQYF. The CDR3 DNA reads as TGTGCCAGCAGTTTCGACAGGGCCTTACACGAGCAGTACTTC.

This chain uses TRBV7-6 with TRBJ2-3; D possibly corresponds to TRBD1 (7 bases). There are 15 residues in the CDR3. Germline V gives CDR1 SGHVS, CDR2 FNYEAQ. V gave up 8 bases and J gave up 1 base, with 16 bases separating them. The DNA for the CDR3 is TGTGCCAGCGCGGGGACAGCTTCAGGCACAGATACGCAGTATTTT. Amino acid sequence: CASAGTASGTDTQYF.

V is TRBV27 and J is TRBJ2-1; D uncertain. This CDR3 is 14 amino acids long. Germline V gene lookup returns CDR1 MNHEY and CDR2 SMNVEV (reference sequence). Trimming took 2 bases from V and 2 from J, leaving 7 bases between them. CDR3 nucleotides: TGTGCCAGCAGTTTAGCGTACACCTACAATGAGCAGTTCTTC. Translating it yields CASSLAYTYNEQFF.

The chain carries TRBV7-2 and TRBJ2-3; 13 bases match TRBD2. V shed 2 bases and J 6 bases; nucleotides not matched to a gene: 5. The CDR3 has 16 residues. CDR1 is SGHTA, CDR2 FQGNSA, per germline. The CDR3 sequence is CASSLRTSGRGDTQYF. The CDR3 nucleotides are TGTGCCAGCAGCTTAAGAACTAGCGGGAGGGGGGATACGCAGTATTTT.

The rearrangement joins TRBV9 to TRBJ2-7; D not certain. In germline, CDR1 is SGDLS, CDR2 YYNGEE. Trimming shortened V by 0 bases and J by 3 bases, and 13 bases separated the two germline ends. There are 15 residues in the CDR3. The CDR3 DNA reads TGTGCCAGCAGCGTAGCTTCTGAACTCCACTACGAGCAGTACTTC. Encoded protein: CASSVASELHYEQYF.

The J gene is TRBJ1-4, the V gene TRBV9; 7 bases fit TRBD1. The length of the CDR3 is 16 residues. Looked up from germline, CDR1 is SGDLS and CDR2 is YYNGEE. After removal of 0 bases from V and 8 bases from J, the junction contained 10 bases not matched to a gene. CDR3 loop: CASSVDIGGAEEKLFF. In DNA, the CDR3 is TGTGCCAGCAGCGTAGATATAGGGGGCGCTGAGGAAAAACTGTTTTTT.

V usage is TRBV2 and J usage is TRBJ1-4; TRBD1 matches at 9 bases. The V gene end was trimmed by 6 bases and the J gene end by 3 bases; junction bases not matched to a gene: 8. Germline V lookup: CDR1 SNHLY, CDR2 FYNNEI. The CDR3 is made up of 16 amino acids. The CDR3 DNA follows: TGTGCCAGCAGCTCGGGACAGGGTGATCCTAATGAAAAACTGTTTTTT. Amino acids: CASSSGQGDPNEKLFF.

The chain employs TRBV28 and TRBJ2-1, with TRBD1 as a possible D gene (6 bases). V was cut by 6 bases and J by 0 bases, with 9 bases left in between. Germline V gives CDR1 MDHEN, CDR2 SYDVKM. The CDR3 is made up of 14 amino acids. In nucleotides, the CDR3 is TGTGCCAGCAGGGGCAGGGGCTCCTACAATGAGCAGTTCTTC. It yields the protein CASRGRGSYNEQFF.

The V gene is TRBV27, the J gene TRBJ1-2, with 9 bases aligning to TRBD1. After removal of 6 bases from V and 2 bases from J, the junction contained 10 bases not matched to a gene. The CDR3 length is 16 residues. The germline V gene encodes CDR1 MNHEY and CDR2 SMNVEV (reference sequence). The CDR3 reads CASSSPPGTGNYGYTF. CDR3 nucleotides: TGTGCCAGCAGCTCTCCCCCCGGGACAGGGAACTATGGCTACACCTTC.

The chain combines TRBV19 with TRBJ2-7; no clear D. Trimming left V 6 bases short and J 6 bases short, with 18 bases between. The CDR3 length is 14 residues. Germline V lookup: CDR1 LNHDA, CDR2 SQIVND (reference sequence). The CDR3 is CASSDLSTGGEQYF. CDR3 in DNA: TGTGCCAGTAGCGATCTGTCCACCGGCGGCGAGCAGTACTTC.

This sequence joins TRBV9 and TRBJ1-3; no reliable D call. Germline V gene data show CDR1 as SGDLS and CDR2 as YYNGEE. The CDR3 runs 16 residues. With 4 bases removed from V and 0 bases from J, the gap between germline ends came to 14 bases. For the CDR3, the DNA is TGTGCCAGCAGCACCTCTCGGGTCCTCTCTGGAAACACCATATATTTT. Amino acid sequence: CASSTSRVLSGNTIYF.

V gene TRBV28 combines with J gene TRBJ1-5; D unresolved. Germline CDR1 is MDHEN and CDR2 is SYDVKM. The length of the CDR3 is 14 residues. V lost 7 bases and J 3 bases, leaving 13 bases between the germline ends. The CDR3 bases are TGTGCCAGCACCTCGAGGGCCTTCAATCAGCCCCAGCATTTT. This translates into CASTSRAFNQPQHF.

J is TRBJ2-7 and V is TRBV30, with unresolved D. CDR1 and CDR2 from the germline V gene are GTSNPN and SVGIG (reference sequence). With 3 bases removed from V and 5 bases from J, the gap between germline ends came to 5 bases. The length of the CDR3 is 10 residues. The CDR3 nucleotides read TGTGCCTGGAGCTCGAACGAGCAGTACTTC. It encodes CAWSSNEQYF.

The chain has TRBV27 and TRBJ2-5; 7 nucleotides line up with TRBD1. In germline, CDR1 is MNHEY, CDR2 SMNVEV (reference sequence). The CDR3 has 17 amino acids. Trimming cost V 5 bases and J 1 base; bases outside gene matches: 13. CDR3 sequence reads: CASSPSSTGRIQETQYF. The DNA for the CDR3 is TGTGCCAGCAGTCCCTCCTCGACAGGGAGAATCCAAGAGACCCAGTACTTC.